What follows are 4 T cell receptor beta chains derived from one specimen sequenced in a study of beta chain features in type 1 diabetes. Their antigens are not known. Every bit of the isolated RNA underwent reverse transcription, so sequencing read expressed TCRB transcripts. Profiled with immunoSEQ multiplex PCR; TCRdb holds only in-frame clones, not every one. The data contain 240,000 or so clones, around 14% of them seen just once; the ten biggest clones take up 0.015% to 0.02%. Findings of the study overall: Type 1 diabetes patients showed a moderate but significant shortening of TCRB CDR3s in all four CD4+ subsets.

Sequencing was done on a sample of naive CD4+ T cells from blood. These receptors were taken from a man aged 25-45 years with type 1 diabetes.

The chain employs TRBV7-7 and TRBJ2-5, with D maybe TRBD1 (5 bases). The ends were cut back, 3 bases at V and 9 bases at J, with 17 bases in the middle. CDR1 and CDR2 (germline): SSHAT, FNYEAQ (reference sequence). The CDR3 runs 14 residues. CDR3 residues: CASSFVGPPSAQYF. CDR3 bases: TGTGCCAGCAGCTTCGTGGGGCCTCCATCGGCCCAGTACTTC.

The chain combines TRBV5-1 with TRBJ2-5; TRBD1 is a possible D gene (6 bases). The ends were cut back, 4 bases at V and 2 bases at J, with 9 bases in the middle. The CDR3 loop spans 13 amino acids. Germline V lookup: CDR1 SGHRS, CDR2 YFSETQ. This chain's CDR3 is CASSRQEQETQYF. DNA for the CDR3: TGCGCCAGCAGCCGACAGGAACAAGAGACCCAGTACTTC.

The sample holds a few counts of this clone. V usage is TRBV5-1 and J usage is TRBJ1-6, with D uncertain. V shed 4 bases and J shed 7 bases, with 15 bases lying between them. CDR1 SGHRS and CDR2 YFSETQ come from the germline V gene. The CDR3 is 15 amino acids. CDR3 DNA sequence: TGCGCCAGCAGCCCTTCTACGGCGGGGAATTCACCCCTCCACTTT. Translated, it gives CASSPSTAGNSPLHF. Based on the CDR3 plus reference TRBV5-1 and TRBJ1-6, the full variable domain is KAGVTQTPRYLIKTRGQQVTLSCSPISGHRSVSWYQQTPGQGLQFLFEYFSETQRNKGNFPGRFSGRQFSNSRSEMNVSTLELGDSALYLCASSPSTAGNSPLHFGNGTRLTVT.

This clone turned up a few times. The chain couples TRBV25-1 to TRBJ1-5; D is uncertain. Germline values: CDR1 MGHDK, CDR2 SYGVNS. V lost 7 bases and J lost 3, with 22 bases in between. This CDR3 has 17 residues. CDR3 sequence: CASITLVGFGNNQPQHF. The DNA for the CDR3 is TGTGCCAGCATCACCCTGGTTGGCTTCGGGAACAATCAGCCCCAGCATTTT.